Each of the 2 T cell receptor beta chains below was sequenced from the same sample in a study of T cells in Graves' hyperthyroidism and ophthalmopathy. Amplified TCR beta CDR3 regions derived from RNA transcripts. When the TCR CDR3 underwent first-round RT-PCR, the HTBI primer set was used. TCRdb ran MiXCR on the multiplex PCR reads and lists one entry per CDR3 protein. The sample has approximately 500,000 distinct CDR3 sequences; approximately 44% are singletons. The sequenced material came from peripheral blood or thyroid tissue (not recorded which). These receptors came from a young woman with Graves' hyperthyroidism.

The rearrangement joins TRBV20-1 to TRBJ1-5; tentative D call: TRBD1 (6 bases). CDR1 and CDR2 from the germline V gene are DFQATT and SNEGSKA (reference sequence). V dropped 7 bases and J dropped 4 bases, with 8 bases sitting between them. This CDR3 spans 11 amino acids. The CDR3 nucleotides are TGCAGTGAAGGGGGGAATCAGCCCCAGCATTTT. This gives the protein CSEGGNQPQHF.

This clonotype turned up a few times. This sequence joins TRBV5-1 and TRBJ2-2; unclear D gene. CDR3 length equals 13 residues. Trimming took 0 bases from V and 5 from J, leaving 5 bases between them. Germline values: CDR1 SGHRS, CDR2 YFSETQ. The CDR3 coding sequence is TGCGCCAGCAGCTTGGAGAGGACCGGGGAGCTGTTTTTT. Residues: CASSLERTGELFF. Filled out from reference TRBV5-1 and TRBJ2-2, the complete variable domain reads KAGVTQTPRYLIKTRGQQVTLSCSPISGHRSVSWYQQTPGQGLQFLFEYFSETQRNKGNFPGRFSGRQFSNSRSEMNVSTLELGDSALYLCASSLERTGELFFGEGSRLTVL.